Given below is one T cell receptor (beta chain) in context. What it recognizes is unknown. The CDR3 contains 15 residues. V dropped 3 bases and J dropped 0 bases, with 11 bases sitting between them. CDR1 MDHEN and CDR2 SYDVKM come from the germline V gene. These data originate in a study of a mutant IDH1 vaccine in newly diagnosed glioma. Study as a whole: Commencement of vaccination occurred 4-6 weeks following radiotherapy alone, or concurrently with temozolomide cycles. Patients previously underwent radiotherapy, temozolomide, or both, and most underwent both. The study's findings and limits: In roughly 93% of patients, immune responses induced by the vaccine occurred.

Data came from immunoSEQ multiplex PCR; TCRdb stores just in-frame clones and leaves some out. The data hold tens of thousands of clones, with about 75% observed a single time. Time point of the sample: week 47, end of study. Each dose of the vaccine consisted of 300 ug of mutant IDH1 20-mer peptide, with topical imiquimod. Eight vaccinations went to patients in weeks 1, 3, 5, 7, 11, 15, 19, 23. The rearrangement links TRBV28 to TRBJ1-1; D is uncertain. Sequencing was performed on PBMCs, taken from a glioma patient whose treatment included an IDH1 peptide vaccine. This TCR was recovered from a man between 40 and 49 years old with glioma. CDR3 region: CASSFGRPVNTEAFF. The CDR3 nucleotides read TGTGCCAGCAGTTTCGGGAGACCCGTGAACACTGAAGCTTTCTTT.